Below are 7 T cell receptor beta chains sequenced from a single sample in a study of cytomegalovirus exposure and HLA in healthy donors. The PCR had 60 Vbeta and 13 Jbeta primers. Clones were sequenced by immunoSEQ multiplex PCR, and TCRdb holds only the in-frame ones, with some missing. The table includes under 200,000 clones, around 80% detected once. The sequencing input was PBMCs. The source is a man in his late teens or twenties in good health and CMV-seronegative.

The chain couples TRBV6-5 to TRBJ1-5; tentatively, D is TRBD1 (5 bases). The V end lost 8 bases, the J end lost 3 bases, and 17 bases lay between the germline ends. Germline V gives CDR1 MNHEY, CDR2 SVGAGI. The CDR3 length is 15 residues. The CDR3 loop is CASATKGHYNQPQHF. The CDR3 nucleotides read TGTGCCAGCGCCACAAAAGGACACTACAATCAGCCCCAGCATTTT.

This clone was counted between two and nine times. CDR3 loop: CASSRGNTEAFF. The CDR3 DNA reads as TGCGCCAGCAGCCGAGGGAACACTGAAGCTTTCTTT. The genes are TRBV4-1 and TRBJ1-1; D uncertain. Germline CDR1 MGHRA, CDR2 YSYEKL. Trimming stripped 4 bases from V and 1 base from J, with 4 bases between. The CDR3 loop spans 12 amino acids.

This chain joins TRBV10-3 and TRBJ2-7; D ambiguous. CDR1 ENHRY and CDR2 SYGVKD come from the germline V gene. The CDR3 is 14 residues long. V lost 0 bases and J 2 bases, leaving 8 bases between the germline ends. Here the CDR3 DNA reads TGTGCCATCAGTGAGTCGATCGGAGCCTACGAGCAGTACTTC. It yields the protein CAISESIGAYEQYF.

The J gene is TRBJ2-2, the V gene TRBV7-3; 9 bases fit TRBD2. Trimming removed 1 base from V and 4 bases from J; junction bases left unmatched: 1. This CDR3 contains 15 residues. The germline V gene has CDR1 SGHTA and CDR2 FQGTGA. The CDR3: CASSLSGGATGELFF. The CDR3 DNA follows: TGTGCCAGCAGCTTAAGCGGGGGGGCCACCGGGGAGCTGTTTTTT.

The gene calls are TRBV10-3 and TRBJ2-2; weak D call: TRBD2 (6 bases). With 6 bases removed from V and 7 bases from J, the gap between germline ends came to 12 bases. The CDR3 extends over 13 amino acids. Germline V gene data show CDR1 as ENHRY and CDR2 as SYGVKD. The CDR3 protein is CAISPPGVGELFF. The DNA for the CDR3 is TGTGCCATCAGCCCTCCGGGGGTCGGGGAGCTGTTTTTT.

The chain links TRBV25-1 to TRBJ1-6; tentative D call: TRBD1 (6 bases). V dropped 8 bases and J dropped 4 bases, with 15 bases sitting between them. The CDR3 runs to 15 residues. Germline V gives CDR1 MGHDK, CDR2 SYGVNS. The CDR3 loop reads CASGRGGGYNSPLHF. The CDR3 nucleotides are TGTGCCAGCGGTCGAGGGGGAGGGTATAATTCACCCCTCCACTTT.

V is TRBV15 and J is TRBJ2-4, with D possibly matching TRBD2 (7 bases). The V end lost 1 base, the J end lost 9 bases, and 19 bases lay between the germline ends. The CDR3 has 16 residues. Germline assignment: CDR1 LNHNV and CDR2 YYDKDF (reference sequence). The CDR3: CATSRVLGGGDGIQYF. The CDR3 nucleotides read TGTGCCACCAGCAGAGTTTTAGGAGGGGGGGATGGCATTCAGTACTTC. The full variable domain, with the rest looked up from reference TRBV15 and TRBJ2-4, is DAMVIQNPRYQVTQFGKPVTLSCSQTLNHNVMYWYQQKSSQAPKLLFHYYDKDFNNEADTPDNFQSRRPNTSFCFLDIRSPGLGDTAMYLCATSRVLGGGDGIQYFGAGTRLSVL.